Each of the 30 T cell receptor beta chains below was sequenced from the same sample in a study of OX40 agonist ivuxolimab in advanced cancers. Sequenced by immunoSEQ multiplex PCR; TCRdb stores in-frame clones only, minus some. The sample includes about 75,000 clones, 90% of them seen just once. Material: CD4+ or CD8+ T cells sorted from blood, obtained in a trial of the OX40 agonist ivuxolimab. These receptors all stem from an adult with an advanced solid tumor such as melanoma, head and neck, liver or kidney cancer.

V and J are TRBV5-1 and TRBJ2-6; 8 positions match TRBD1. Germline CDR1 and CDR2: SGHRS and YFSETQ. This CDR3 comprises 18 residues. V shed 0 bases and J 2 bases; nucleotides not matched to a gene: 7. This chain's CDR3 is CASSLDQGANPGANVLTF. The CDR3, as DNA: TGCGCCAGCAGCTTGGATCAGGGGGCGAATCCTGGGGCCAACGTCCTGACTTTC.

The CDR3 spells CASGNRAFF. CDR3 DNA: TGTGCCAGTGGGAACAGAGCTTTCTTT. The J gene is TRBJ1-1, the V gene TRBV19, with unresolved D. Germline V lookup: CDR1 LNHDA, CDR2 SQIVND (reference sequence). The CDR3 is 9 residues long. V was clipped by 8 bases and J by 10 bases, with 8 bases between them.

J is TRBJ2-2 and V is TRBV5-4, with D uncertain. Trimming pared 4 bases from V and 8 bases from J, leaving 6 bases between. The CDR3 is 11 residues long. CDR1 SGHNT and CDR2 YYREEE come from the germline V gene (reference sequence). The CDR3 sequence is CASSRAGELFF. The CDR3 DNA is TGTGCCAGCAGCCGTGCGGGGGAGCTGTTTTTT.

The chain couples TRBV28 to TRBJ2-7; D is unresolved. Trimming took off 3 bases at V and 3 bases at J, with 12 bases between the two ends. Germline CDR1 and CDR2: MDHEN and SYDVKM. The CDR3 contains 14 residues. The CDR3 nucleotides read TGTGCCAGCAGTTTGTCAGTAAGCTTCTACGAGCAGTACTTC. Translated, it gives CASSLSVSFYEQYF.

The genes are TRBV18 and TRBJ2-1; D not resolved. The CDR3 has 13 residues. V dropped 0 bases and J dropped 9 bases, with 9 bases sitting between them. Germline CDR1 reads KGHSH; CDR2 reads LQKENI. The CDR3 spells CASSPPGSLEQFF. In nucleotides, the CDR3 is TGTGCCAGCTCACCACCAGGGTCACTTGAGCAGTTCTTC.

Here the CDR3 reads CAISRRDSGELFF. In DNA, the CDR3 is TGTGCCATCAGTCGTCGGGATTCCGGGGAGCTGTTTTTT. The chain combines TRBV10-3 with TRBJ2-2; a possible D gene is TRBD2 (5 bases). Germline V gene sequence: CDR1 ENHRY, CDR2 SYGVKD. V shed 5 bases and J shed 6 bases, with 10 bases lying between them. This CDR3 comprises 13 residues.

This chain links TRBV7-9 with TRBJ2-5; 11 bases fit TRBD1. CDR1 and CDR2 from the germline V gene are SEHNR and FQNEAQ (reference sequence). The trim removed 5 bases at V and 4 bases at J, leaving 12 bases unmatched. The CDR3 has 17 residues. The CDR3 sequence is CASSPRERTGGGETQYF. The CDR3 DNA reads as TGTGCCAGCAGCCCCCGGGAGAGGACAGGGGGCGGAGAGACCCAGTACTTC.

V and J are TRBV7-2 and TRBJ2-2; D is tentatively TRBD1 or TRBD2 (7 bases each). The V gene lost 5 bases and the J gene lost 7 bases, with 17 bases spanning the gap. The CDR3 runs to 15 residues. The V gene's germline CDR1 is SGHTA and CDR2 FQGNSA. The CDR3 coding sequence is TGTGCCAGCAGCCCACGACAGGGAGGGAGCGGGGAGCTGTTTTTT. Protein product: CASSPRQGGSGELFF.

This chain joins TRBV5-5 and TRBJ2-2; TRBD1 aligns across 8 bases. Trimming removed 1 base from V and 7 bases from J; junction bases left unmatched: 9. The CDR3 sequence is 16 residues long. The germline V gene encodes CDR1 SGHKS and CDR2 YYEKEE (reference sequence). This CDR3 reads CASSLLVQGAVGELFF. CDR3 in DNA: TGTGCCAGCAGCTTGCTAGTCCAGGGGGCCGTCGGGGAGCTGTTTTTT. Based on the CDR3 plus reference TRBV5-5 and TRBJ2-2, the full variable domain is DAGVTQSPTHLIKTRGQQVTLRCSPISGHKSVSWYQQVLGQGPQFIFQYYEKEERGRGNFPDRFSARQFPNYSSELNVNALLLGDSALYLCASSLLVQGAVGELFFGEGSRLTVL.

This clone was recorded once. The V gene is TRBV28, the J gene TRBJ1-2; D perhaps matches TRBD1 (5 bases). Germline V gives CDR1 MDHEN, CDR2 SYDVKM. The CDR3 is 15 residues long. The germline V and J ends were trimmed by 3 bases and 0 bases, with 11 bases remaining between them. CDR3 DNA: TGTGCCAGCAGTTTCAGGGCCTCAGCTAACTATGGCTACACCTTC. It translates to CASSFRASANYGYTF.

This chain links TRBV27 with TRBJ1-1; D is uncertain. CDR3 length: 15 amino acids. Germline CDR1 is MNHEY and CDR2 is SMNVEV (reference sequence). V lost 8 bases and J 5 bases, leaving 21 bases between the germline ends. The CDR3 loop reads CASRSASTMGTEAFF. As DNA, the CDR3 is TGTGCCAGCCGTTCCGCTTCTACAATGGGGACTGAAGCTTTCTTT.

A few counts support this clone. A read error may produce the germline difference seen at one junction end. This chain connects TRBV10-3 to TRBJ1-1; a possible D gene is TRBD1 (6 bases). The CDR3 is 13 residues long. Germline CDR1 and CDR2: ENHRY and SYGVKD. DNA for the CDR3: TGTGCCATCAGTGTCCAGGGGAACGCTGAAGCTTTCTTT. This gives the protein CAISVQGNAEAFF.

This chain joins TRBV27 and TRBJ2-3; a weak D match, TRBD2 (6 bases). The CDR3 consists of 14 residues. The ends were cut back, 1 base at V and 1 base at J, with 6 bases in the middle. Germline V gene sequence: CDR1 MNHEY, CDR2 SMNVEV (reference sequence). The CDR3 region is CASSLWGGTDTQYF. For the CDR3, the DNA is TGTGCCAGCAGTTTATGGGGGGGCACAGATACGCAGTATTTT.

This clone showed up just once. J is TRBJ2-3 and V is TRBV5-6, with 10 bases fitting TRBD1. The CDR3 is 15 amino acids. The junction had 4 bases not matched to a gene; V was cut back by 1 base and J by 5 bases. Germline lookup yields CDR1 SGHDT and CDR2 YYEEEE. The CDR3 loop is CASSLRTGGRDTQYF. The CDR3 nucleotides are TGTGCCAGCAGCTTGCGGACAGGGGGAAGAGATACGCAGTATTTT.

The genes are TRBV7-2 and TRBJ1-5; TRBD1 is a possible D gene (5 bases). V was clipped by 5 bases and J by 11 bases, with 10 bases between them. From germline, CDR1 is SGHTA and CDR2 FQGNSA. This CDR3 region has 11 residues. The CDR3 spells CASSPGGAQHF. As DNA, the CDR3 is TGTGCCAGCAGCCCGGGGGGAGCCCAGCATTTT. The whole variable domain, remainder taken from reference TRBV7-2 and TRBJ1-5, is GAGVSQSPSNKVTEKGKDVELRCDPISGHTALYWYRQSLGQGLEFLIYFQGNSAPDKSGLPSDRFSAERTGGSVSTLTIQRTQQEDSAVYLCASSPGGAQHFGDGTRLSIL.

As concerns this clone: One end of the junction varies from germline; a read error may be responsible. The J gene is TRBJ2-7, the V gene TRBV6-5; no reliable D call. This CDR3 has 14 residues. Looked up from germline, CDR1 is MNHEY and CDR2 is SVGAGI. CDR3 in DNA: TGTGCCAGCAGTTACTCGATGCAGATGTACGGGCAGTACTTC. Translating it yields CASSYSMQMYGQYF.

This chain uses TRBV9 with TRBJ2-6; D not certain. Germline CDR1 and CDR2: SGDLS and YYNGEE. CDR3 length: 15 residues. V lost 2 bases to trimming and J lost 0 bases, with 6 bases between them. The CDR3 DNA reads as TGTGCCAGCAGCGTTATGAGCTCTGGGGCCAACGTCCTGACTTTC. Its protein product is CASSVMSSGANVLTF.

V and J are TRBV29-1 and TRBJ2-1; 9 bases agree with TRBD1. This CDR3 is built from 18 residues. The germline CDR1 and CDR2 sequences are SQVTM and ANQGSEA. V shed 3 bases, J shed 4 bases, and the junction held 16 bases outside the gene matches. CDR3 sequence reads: CSVDPGQGDMGLYNEQFF. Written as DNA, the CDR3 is TGCAGCGTTGACCCGGGACAGGGAGATATGGGGCTATACAATGAGCAGTTCTTC.

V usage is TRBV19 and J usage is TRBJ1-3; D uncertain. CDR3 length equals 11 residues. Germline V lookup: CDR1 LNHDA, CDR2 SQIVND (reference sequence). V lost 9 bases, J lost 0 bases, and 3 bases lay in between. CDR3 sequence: CASHSGNTIYF. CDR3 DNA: TGTGCCAGCCACTCTGGAAACACCATATATTTT.

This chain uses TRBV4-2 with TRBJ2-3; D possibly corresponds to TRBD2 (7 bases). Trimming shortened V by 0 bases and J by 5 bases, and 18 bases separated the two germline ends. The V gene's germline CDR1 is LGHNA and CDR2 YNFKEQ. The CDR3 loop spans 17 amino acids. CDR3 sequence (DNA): TGTGCCAGCAGCCAAGAAAGGGGGGGAGGGGTTGTAGATACGCAGTATTTT. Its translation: CASSQERGGGVVDTQYF.

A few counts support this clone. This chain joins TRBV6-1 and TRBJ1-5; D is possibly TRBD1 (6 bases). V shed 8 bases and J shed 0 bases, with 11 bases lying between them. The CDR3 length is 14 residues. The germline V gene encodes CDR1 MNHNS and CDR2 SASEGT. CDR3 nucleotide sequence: TGTGCCAGCTACGGAGGGGGTAGCAATCAGCCCCAGCATTTT. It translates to CASYGGGSNQPQHF.

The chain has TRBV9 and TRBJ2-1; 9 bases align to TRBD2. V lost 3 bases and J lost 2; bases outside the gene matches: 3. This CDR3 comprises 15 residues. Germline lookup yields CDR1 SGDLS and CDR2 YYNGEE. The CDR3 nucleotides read TGTGCCAGCAGCGCTTCTAGCGGGGCCTACAATGAGCAGTTCTTC. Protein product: CASSASSGAYNEQFF.

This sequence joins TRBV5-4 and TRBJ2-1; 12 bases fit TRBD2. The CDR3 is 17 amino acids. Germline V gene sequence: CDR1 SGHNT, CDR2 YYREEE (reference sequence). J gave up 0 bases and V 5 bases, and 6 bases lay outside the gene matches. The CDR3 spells CASSGTSGPSSYNEQFF. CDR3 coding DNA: TGTGCCAGCAGTGGGACTAGCGGGCCTAGCTCCTACAATGAGCAGTTCTTC.

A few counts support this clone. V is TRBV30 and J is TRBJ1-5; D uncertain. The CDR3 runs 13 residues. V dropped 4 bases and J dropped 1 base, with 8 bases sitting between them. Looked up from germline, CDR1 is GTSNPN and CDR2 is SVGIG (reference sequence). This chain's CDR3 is CAWNRQSNQPQHF. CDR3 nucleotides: TGTGCCTGGAATAGGCAAAGCAATCAGCCCCAGCATTTT.

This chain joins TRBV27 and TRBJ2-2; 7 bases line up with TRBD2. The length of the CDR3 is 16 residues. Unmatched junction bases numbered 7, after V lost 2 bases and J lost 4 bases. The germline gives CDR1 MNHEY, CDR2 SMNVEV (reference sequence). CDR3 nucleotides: TGTGCCAGCAGTTTAGGAGTGGGGGAGGGCACCGGGGAGCTGTTTTTT. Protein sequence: CASSLGVGEGTGELFF.

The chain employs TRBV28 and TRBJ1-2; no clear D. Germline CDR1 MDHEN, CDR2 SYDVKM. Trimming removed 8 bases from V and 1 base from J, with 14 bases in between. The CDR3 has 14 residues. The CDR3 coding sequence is TGTGCCAGCTCCTACGCTGACGGTAACTATGGCTACACCTTC. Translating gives CASSYADGNYGYTF.

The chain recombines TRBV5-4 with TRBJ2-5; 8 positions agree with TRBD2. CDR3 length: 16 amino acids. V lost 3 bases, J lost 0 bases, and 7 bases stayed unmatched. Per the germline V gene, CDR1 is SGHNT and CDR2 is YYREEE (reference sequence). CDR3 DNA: TGTGCCAGCAGCTCCGAGCGGGGGTGGAACCAAGAGACCCAGTACTTC. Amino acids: CASSSERGWNQETQYF.

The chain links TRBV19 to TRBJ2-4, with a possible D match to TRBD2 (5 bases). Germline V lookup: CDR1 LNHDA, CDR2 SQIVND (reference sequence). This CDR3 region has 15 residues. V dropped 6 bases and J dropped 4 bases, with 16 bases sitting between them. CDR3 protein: CASSARRADKNIQYF. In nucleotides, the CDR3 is TGTGCCAGTAGCGCGCGGAGAGCGGATAAAAACATTCAGTACTTC.

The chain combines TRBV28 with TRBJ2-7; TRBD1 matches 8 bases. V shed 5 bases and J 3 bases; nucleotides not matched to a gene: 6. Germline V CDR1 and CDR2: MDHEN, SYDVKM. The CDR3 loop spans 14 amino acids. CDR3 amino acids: CASSRQGSGYEQYF. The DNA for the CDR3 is TGTGCCAGCAGTCGACAGGGGTCAGGCTACGAGCAGTACTTC.

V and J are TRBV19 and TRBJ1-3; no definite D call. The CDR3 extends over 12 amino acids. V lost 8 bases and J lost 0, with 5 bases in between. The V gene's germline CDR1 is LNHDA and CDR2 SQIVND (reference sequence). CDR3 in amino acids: CASQNSGNTIYF. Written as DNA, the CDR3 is TGTGCCAGTCAGAACTCTGGAAACACCATATATTTT. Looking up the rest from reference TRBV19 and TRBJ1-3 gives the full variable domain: DGGITQSPKYLFRKEGQNVTLSCEQNLNHDAMYWYRQDPGQGLRLIYYSQIVNDFQKGDIAEGYSVSREKKESFPLTVTSAQKNPTAFYLCASQNSGNTIYFGEGSWLTVV.